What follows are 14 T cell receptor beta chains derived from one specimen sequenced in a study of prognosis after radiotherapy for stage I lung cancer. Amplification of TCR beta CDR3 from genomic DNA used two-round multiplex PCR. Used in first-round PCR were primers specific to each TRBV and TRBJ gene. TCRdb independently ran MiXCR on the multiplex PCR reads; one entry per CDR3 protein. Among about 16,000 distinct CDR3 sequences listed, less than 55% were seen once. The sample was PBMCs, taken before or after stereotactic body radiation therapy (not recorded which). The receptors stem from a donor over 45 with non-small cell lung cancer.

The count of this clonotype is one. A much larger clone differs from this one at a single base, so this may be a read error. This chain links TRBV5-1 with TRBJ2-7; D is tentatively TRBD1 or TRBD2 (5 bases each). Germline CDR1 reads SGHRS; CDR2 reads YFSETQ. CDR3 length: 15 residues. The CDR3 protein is CASTPGAWRSYEQHF. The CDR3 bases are TGCGCCAGCACCCCCGGGGCATGGCGGTCCTACGAGCAGCACTTC.

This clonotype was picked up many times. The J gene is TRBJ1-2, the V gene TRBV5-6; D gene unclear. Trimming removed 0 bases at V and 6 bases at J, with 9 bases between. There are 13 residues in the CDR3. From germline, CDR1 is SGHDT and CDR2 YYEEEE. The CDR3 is CASSLGETDGYTF. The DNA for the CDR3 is TGTGCCAGCAGCTTGGGGGAAACGGATGGCTACACCTTC. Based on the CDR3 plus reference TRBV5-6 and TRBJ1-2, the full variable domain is DAGVTQSPTHLIKTRGQQVTLRCSPKSGHDTVSWYQQALGQGPQFIFQYYEEEERQRGNFPDRFSGHQFPNYSSELNVNALLLGDSALYLCASSLGETDGYTFGSGTRLTVV.

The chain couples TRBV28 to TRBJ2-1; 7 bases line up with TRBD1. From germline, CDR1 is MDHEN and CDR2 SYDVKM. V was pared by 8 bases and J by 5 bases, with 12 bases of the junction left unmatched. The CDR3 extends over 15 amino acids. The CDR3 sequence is CASSTPKTGNNEQFF. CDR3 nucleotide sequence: TGTGCCAGCTCCACCCCTAAGACAGGGAACAATGAGCAGTTCTTC.

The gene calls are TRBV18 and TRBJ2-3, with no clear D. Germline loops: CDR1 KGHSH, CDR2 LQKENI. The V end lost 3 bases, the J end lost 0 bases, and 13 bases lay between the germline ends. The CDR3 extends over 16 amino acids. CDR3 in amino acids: CASSPPSRTSTDTQYF. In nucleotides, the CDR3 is TGTGCCAGCTCACCCCCCAGTCGAACTAGCACAGATACGCAGTATTTT.

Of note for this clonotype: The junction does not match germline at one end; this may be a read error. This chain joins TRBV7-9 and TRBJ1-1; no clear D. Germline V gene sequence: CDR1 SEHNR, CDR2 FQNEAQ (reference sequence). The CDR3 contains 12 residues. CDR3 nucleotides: TGTGCCAGCATCTTAACGGGGACTGAAGCTTTCTTT. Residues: CASILTGTEAFF.

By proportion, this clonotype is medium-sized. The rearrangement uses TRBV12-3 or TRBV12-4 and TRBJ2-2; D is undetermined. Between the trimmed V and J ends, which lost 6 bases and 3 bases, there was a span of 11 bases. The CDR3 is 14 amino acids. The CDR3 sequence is CASSPTLHTGELFF. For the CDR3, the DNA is TGTGCCAGCAGCCCCACACTCCACACCGGGGAGCTGTTTTTT.

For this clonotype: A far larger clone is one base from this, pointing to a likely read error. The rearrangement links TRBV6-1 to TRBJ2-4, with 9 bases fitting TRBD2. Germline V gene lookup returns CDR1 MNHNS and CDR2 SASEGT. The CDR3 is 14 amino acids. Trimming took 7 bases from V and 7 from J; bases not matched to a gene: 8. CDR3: CASIMGLAGNIQYF. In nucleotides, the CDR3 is TGTGCCAGCATTATGGGACTAGCTGGGAACATTCAGTACTTC.

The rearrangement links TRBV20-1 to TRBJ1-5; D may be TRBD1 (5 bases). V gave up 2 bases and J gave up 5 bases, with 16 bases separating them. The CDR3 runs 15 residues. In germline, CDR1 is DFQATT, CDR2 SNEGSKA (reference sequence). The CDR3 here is CSARSGHDSYQPQHF. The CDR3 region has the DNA TGCAGTGCTAGATCGGGTCATGACAGTTATCAGCCCCAGCATTTT.

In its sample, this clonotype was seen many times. In DNA form, the CDR3 reads TGCAGTGCTCCGGACAGGGGTAAATCGAGCACCGGGGAGCTGTTTTTT. This gives the protein CSAPDRGKSSTGELFF. This chain joins TRBV20-1 and TRBJ2-2; the match to TRBD1 covers 9 bases. Germline V lookup: CDR1 DFQATT, CDR2 SNEGSKA (reference sequence). The V segment lost 5 bases and the J segment 4 bases; nucleotides outside the gene matches: 11. The CDR3 has 16 amino acids.

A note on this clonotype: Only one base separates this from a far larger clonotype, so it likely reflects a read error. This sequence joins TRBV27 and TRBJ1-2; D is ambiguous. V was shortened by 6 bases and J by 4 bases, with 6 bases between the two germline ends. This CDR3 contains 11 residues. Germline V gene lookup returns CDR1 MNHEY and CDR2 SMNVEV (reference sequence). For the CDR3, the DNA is TGTGCCAGCAGGGTCCCCTATGGCTACACCTTC. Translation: CASRVPYGYTF.

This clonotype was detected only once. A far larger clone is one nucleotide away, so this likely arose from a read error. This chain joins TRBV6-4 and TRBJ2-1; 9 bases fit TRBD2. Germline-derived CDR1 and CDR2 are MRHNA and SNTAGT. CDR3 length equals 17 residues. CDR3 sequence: CASSYSGLAGLYNEQFF. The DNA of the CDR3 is TGTGCCAGCAGTTACTCAGGGCTAGCGGGATTATACAATGAGCAGTTCTTC.

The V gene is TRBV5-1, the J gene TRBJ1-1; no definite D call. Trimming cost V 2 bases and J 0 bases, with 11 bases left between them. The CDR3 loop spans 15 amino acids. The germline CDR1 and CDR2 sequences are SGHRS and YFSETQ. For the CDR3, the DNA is TGCGCCAGCAGCTTAGGACGGTTAATGAACACTGAAGCTTTCTTT. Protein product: CASSLGRLMNTEAFF.

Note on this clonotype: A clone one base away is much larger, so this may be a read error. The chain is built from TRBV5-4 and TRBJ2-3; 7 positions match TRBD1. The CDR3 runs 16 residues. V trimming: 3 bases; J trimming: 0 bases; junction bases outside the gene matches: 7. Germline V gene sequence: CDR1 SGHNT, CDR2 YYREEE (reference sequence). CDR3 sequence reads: CASSSSGGYSTDTQYF. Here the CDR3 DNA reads TGTGCCAGCAGCTCGTCAGGGGGTTATAGCACAGATACGCAGTATTTT.

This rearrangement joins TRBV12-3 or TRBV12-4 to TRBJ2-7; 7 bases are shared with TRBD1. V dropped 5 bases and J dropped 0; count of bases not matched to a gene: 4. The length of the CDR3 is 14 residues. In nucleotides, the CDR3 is TGTGCCAGCAGTCCGGGACAGAGCTCCTACGAGCAGTACTTC. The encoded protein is CASSPGQSSYEQYF.